The 27 T cell receptor beta chains in this list originate from one sample, sequenced in a study of T cells in Graves' hyperthyroidism and ophthalmopathy. TCR beta CDR3 regions were amplified from RNA transcripts. The HTBI primer set was used in a first-round RT-PCR of the TCR CDR3. TCRdb redid the calling of the multiplex PCR reads with MiXCR, one entry per CDR3 protein. The sample has around 620,000 distinct CDR3 sequences, under 60% seen once. Sequenced material: peripheral blood or thyroid tissue (not recorded which). Every receptor here comes from an adult woman with Graves' disease, either hyperthyroidism or ophthalmopathy (not recorded which).

Many counts were recorded for this clonotype. The V call is TRBV6-1, the J call TRBJ2-5; no reliable D call. V shed 6 bases and J shed 4 bases, with 18 bases lying between them. Germline CDR1 reads MNHNS; CDR2 reads SASEGT. CDR3 length: 15 amino acids. CDR3 DNA: TGTGCCAGCAGGAGGCTGAAAGCAGGAGTAGAGACCCAGTACTTC. Residues: CASRRLKAGVETQYF.

The chain links TRBV12-3 or TRBV12-4 to TRBJ2-6; D is uncertain. Trimming stripped 8 bases from V and 1 base from J, with 6 bases between. CDR3 length: 13 amino acids. The CDR3 spells CASQASGANVLTF. The CDR3 DNA reads as TGTGCCAGCCAAGCATCTGGGGCCAACGTCCTGACTTTC.

This clonotype was seen repeatedly, ten times or more. V gene TRBV10-2 combines with J gene TRBJ2-7; a possible D gene is TRBD1 (6 bases). Germline CDR1 WSHSY, CDR2 SAAADI. V was clipped by 4 bases and J by 0 bases, with 13 bases between them. There are 15 residues in the CDR3. The DNA of the CDR3 is TGCGCCAGCAGTGGGGGACACCTTAGCTCCTACGAGCAGTACTTC. This codes for CASSGGHLSSYEQYF.

This clonotype was counted at least ten times. The chain uses TRBV12-3 or TRBV12-4 and TRBJ2-2, with a tentative D call TRBD1 (5 bases). The V end lost 2 bases, the J end lost 2 bases, and 9 bases lay between the germline ends. This CDR3 is built from 15 residues. The CDR3 DNA reads TGTGCCAGCAGTTTAAGGGGCGGTAACACCGGGGAGCTGTTTTTT. It is translated as CASSLRGGNTGELFF.

Note on this clonotype: This may arise from a read error, as a much more abundant clone is one base away. CDR3 region: CASGINWGAAEPQHF. CDR3 sequence (DNA): TGTGCCAGTGGTATAAACTGGGGGGCCGCGGAGCCCCAGCATTTT. The J gene is TRBJ1-5, the V gene TRBV19, with D maybe TRBD1 (6 bases). This CDR3 region has 15 residues. CDR1 is LNHDA and CDR2 is SQIVND in the germline V gene (reference sequence).

This chain uses TRBV9 with TRBJ2-7; 7 bases align to TRBD1. After removal of 3 bases from V and 7 bases from J, the junction contained 7 bases not matched to a gene. Germline V CDR1 and CDR2: SGDLS, YYNGEE. The CDR3 loop spans 13 amino acids. CDR3: CASSGRQGREQYF. The CDR3 coding sequence is TGTGCCAGCAGCGGACGACAGGGCAGGGAGCAGTACTTC.

This clonotype was seen at least ten times. The chain recombines TRBV12-3 or TRBV12-4 with TRBJ1-4; D possibly corresponds to TRBD1 (5 bases). Trimming took off 4 bases at V and 4 bases at J, with 16 bases between the two ends. CDR3 length: 16 amino acids. CDR3 loop: CASSSEQAGINEKLFF. The CDR3 nucleotides are TGTGCCAGCAGTTCAGAACAGGCGGGAATTAATGAAAAACTGTTTTTT.

The V gene is TRBV6-6, the J gene TRBJ1-2, with 9 bases matching TRBD1. The CDR3 extends over 14 amino acids. Trimming cost V 7 bases and J 9 bases; bases outside gene matches: 12. From germline, CDR1 is MNHNY and CDR2 SVGAGI (reference sequence). The CDR3 nucleotides read TGTGCCAGCACCCGAGGACAGGGGTTTTCGAGCTACACCTTC. As protein: CASTRGQGFSSYTF.

This clonotype showed up just a few times. The rearrangement uses TRBV20-1 and TRBJ2-7; 7 bases match TRBD1. Germline V gene data show CDR1 as DFQATT and CDR2 as SNEGSKA (reference sequence). The CDR3 is 13 residues long. The V and J ends lost 6 bases and 3 bases, in that order; junction bases with no gene match: 8. CDR3 loop: CSATPGQIYEQYF. Here the CDR3 DNA reads TGCAGTGCGACCCCGGGACAGATCTACGAGCAGTACTTC.

Concerning this clonotype itself: The CDR3 end shows no conserved phenylalanine or tryptophan, and so a read error is likely. It is unclear where the CDR3 begins or ends on the DNA, so no DNA is shown, and the CDR3 is as TCRdb lists it. The genes are TRBV5-1 and TRBJ1-3. Germline CDR1 is SGHRS and CDR2 is YFSETQ. The CDR3 region is 11 residues in length, termini included. The CDR3 region is CASSLFLGGPS.

The chain uses TRBV20-1 and TRBJ2-5, with 9 bases lining up with TRBD2. CDR1 and CDR2 (germline): DFQATT, SNEGSKA (reference sequence). V was clipped by 3 bases and J by 5 bases; unmatched bases: 10. The CDR3 runs 15 residues. CDR3 residues: CSASSAGGPGETQYF. DNA of the CDR3: TGCAGTGCTAGTAGCGCGGGAGGGCCTGGGGAGACCCAGTACTTC.

The gene calls are TRBV3-1 and TRBJ2-5, with 9 bases fitting TRBD1. The CDR3 runs to 15 residues. The trim removed 0 bases at V and 4 bases at J, leaving 3 bases unmatched. CDR1 and CDR2 from the germline V gene are LGHDT and YNNKEL (reference sequence). The CDR3 loop reads CASSQDLGQGETQYF. CDR3 DNA sequence: TGTGCCAGCAGCCAAGATTTGGGACAGGGAGAGACCCAGTACTTC.

This clonotype was recorded at least ten times. The chain couples TRBV10-2 to TRBJ1-1; D ambiguous. The V gene lost 10 bases and the J gene lost 4 bases, with 13 bases spanning the gap. CDR1 is WSHSY, CDR2 SAAADI, per germline. CDR3 length equals 12 residues. The CDR3 reads CAIAGVRTEAFF. DNA of the CDR3: TGCGCCATCGCCGGGGTTCGCACTGAAGCTTTCTTT.

This clonotype was picked up a small number of times. The rearrangement links TRBV2 to TRBJ2-7; D is unclear. From germline, CDR1 is SNHLY and CDR2 FYNNEI. This CDR3 comprises 14 residues. V was trimmed by 6 bases and J by 5 bases, leaving 17 bases between them. This CDR3 is CASSLVLDANEQYF. CDR3 DNA: TGTGCCAGCAGCTTAGTTCTAGACGCAAACGAGCAGTACTTC.

V usage is TRBV7-7 and J usage is TRBJ1-1; D gene uncertain. Germline V gene data show CDR1 as SSHAT and CDR2 as FNYEAQ (reference sequence). The CDR3 is made up of 10 amino acids. For the CDR3, the DNA is TGTGCTAAGGTATGGAATGAAGCTTTCTTT. Protein: CAKVWNEAFF.

This clonotype was seen repeatedly, ten times or more. This chain links TRBV19 with TRBJ2-7; a possible D gene is TRBD2 (6 bases). Germline V gene lookup returns CDR1 LNHDA and CDR2 SQIVND (reference sequence). The V end lost 5 bases, the J end lost 2 bases, and 16 bases lay between the germline ends. CDR3 length: 15 amino acids. Here the CDR3 DNA reads TGTGCCAGTAGTCCCTACGCGGAGGGAGCCTACGAGCAGTACTTC. It translates to CASSPYAEGAYEQYF.

The chain recombines TRBV5-8 with TRBJ1-5, with D possibly TRBD1 on 6 matching bases. Germline V lookup: CDR1 SGHTS, CDR2 YDEGEE. This CDR3 spans 11 amino acids. Trimming shortened V by 2 bases and J by 13 bases, and 10 bases separated the two germline ends. The CDR3 region is CASSFGGPQHF. For the CDR3, the DNA is TGTGCCAGCAGCTTCGGGGGGCCTCAGCATTTT.

CDR3 bases: TGTGCCAGCAGTCCAAAGGGACCTACCATAGCGGGCACCGGGGAGCTGTTTTTT. Translating it yields CASSPKGPTIAGTGELFF. The V call is TRBV2, the J call TRBJ2-2, with 7 bases matching TRBD2. Germline V gene lookup returns CDR1 SNHLY and CDR2 FYNNEI. The CDR3 totals 18 residues. Trimming cost V 5 bases and J 4 bases; bases outside gene matches: 16. Drawing the rest from reference TRBV2 and TRBJ2-2, the complete variable domain is EPEVTQTPSHQVTQMGQEVILRCVPISNHLYFYWYRQILGQKVEFLVSFYNNEISEKSEIFDDQFSVERPDGSNFTLKIRSTKLEDSAMYFCASSPKGPTIAGTGELFFGEGSRLTVL.

Ten or more counts support this clonotype. The genes are TRBV5-1 and TRBJ1-1; D call uncertain. V was trimmed by 2 bases and J by 5 bases, leaving 10 bases between them. Germline V CDR1 and CDR2: SGHRS, YFSETQ. This CDR3 has 13 residues. CDR3 bases: TGCGCCAGCAGCTTAACCCGTGGGACTGAAGCTTTCTTT. Translated, it gives CASSLTRGTEAFF. The full variable domain, with the rest looked up from reference TRBV5-1 and TRBJ1-1, is KAGVTQTPRYLIKTRGQQVTLSCSPISGHRSVSWYQQTPGQGLQFLFEYFSETQRNKGNFPGRFSGRQFSNSRSEMNVSTLELGDSALYLCASSLTRGTEAFFGQGTRLTVV.

This clonotype was counted at least ten times. The CDR3 loop is CATSRASSYEQYF. The CDR3 DNA reads TGTGCCACCAGTAGGGCGAGCTCCTACGAGCAGTACTTC. V gene TRBV15 combines with J gene TRBJ2-7, with D hard to call. Germline CDR1 is LNHNV and CDR2 is YYDKDF (reference sequence). V lost 6 bases and J lost 0, with 9 bases in between. The CDR3 loop spans 13 amino acids.

In this sample, this clonotype turned up many times. The chain joins TRBV11-2 to TRBJ2-7; TRBD2 agrees at 9 bases. Germline CDR1 and CDR2: SGHAT and FQNNGV. The CDR3 length is 15 residues. The trim removed 1 base at V and 2 bases at J, leaving 3 bases unmatched. The CDR3 sequence: CASSLATSGTYEQYF. CDR3 nucleotide sequence: TGTGCCAGCAGCTTAGCGACTAGCGGAACCTACGAGCAGTACTTC.

The chain recombines TRBV20-1 with TRBJ1-2; 9 nucleotides agree with TRBD1. The germline V gene has CDR1 DFQATT and CDR2 SNEGSKA (reference sequence). This CDR3 comprises 12 residues. J was trimmed by 7 bases and V by 5 bases; bases with no gene match: 5. In DNA, the CDR3 is TGCAGTGCTTGGGACAGGGCTTTTGGCTACACCTTC. Its translation is CSAWDRAFGYTF.

This clonotype was observed many times. J is TRBJ2-5 and V is TRBV7-2; 8 bases match TRBD1. The J segment lost 3 bases and the V segment lost 3 bases, leaving 3 bases of the junction unmatched. Germline V gene data show CDR1 as SGHTA and CDR2 as FQGNSA. The CDR3 length is 14 residues. CDR3 protein: CASSFRTGKETQYF. The CDR3 bases are TGTGCCAGCAGCTTTCGGACAGGGAAAGAGACCCAGTACTTC.

The chain recombines TRBV15 with TRBJ2-5; D is unclear. The CDR3 runs to 15 residues. V lost 1 base to trimming and J lost 2 bases, with 11 bases between them. Per germline, CDR1 LNHNV and CDR2 YYDKDF (reference sequence). The CDR3 spells CATSRGKLVQETQYF. Written as DNA, the CDR3 is TGTGCCACCAGCAGAGGAAAGCTAGTTCAAGAGACCCAGTACTTC.

With respect to this clonotype: At one end the junction does not follow the germline gene, possibly because of a read error. The CDR3 protein is CASPNQANTEAF. The CDR3 bases are TGTGCCAGCCCGAACCAGGCGAACACTGAGGCTTTC. The chain employs TRBV19 and TRBJ2-6; D call uncertain. CDR1 LNHDA and CDR2 SQIVND come from the germline V gene (reference sequence). The CDR3 sequence is 12 residues long.

This clonotype was found once. The genes are TRBV10-3 and TRBJ1-1; no reliable D call. The CDR3 extends over 16 amino acids. The V and J ends lost 0 bases and 1 base respectively, with 12 bases between them. Germline CDR1 ENHRY, CDR2 SYGVKD. DNA of the CDR3: TGTGCCATCAGTGAGTCAGGCGGCAAATCGAACACTGAAGCTTTCTTT. Its translation: CAISESGGKSNTEAFF.

This clonotype was seen just once. The V call is TRBV11-2, the J call TRBJ1-4; D not resolved. Germline CDR1 reads SGHAT; CDR2 reads FQNNGV. This CDR3 is built from 13 residues. V lost 5 bases, J lost 5 bases, and 9 bases lay in between. This chain's CDR3 is CASSPSRNEKLFF. DNA for the CDR3: TGTGCCAGCAGCCCAAGCAGAAATGAAAAACTGTTTTTT.